This T cell receptor beta chain was sequenced for a study of blood T cell repertoires in COVID-19. About the study: The United States, Italy and Spain provided the acute and convalescent COVID-19 samples.

Residents of about two dozen US areas, aged roughly 18 to 89 years, made up the participants. Symptom resolution, clearance, or two negative PCRs marked the recovered donors of Cohort 3. The table came from immunoSEQ multiplex PCR; TCRdb's copy has only in-frame clones and leaves some out. The sample records over 200,000 clones, 87% being singletons. Looked up from germline, CDR1 is SGDLS and CDR2 is YYNGEE. The CDR3 totals 15 residues. V was pared by 0 bases and J by 3 bases, with 13 bases between. The V and J genes are TRBV9 and TRBJ2-7, with D perhaps matching TRBD2 (7 bases). Sequenced sample: PBMCs or T cells enriched from blood (not recorded which). This sequence was found in a man aged 25 to 45 who had recovered from COVID-19. CDR3: CASSVAGEGIYEQYF. DNA for the CDR3: TGTGCCAGCAGCGTAGCAGGGGAGGGAATCTACGAGCAGTACTTC. Based on the CDR3 plus reference TRBV9 and TRBJ2-7, the full variable domain is DSGVTQTPKHLITATGQRVTLRCSPRSGDLSVYWYQQSLDQGLQFLIQYYNGEERAKGNILERFSAQQFPDLHSELNLSSLELGDSALYFCASSVAGEGIYEQYFGPGTRLTVT.